Listed here are 13 T cell receptor beta chains from one sample, sequenced in a study of CD8 T cells in ankylosing spondylitis. Study results and limitations: Seven or eight highly homologous variants formed a TCR beta motif that appeared characteristic of ankylosing spondylitis blood.

Their cognate antigens are unknown. TCRdb reprocessed the 5' RACE reads via MiXCR and lists one record per CDR3 protein. Among fewer than 650,000 distinct CDR3 sequences, 10% to 15% were seen once, and the ten largest hold 6.5% to 7%. Source material: blood, either unsorted or a sorted T cell fraction (not recorded which). The receptors stem from a male donor with ankylosing spondylitis.

V and J are TRBV7-9 and TRBJ2-5, with D perhaps TRBD2 (5 bases). The CDR3 runs to 14 residues. Germline CDR1 and CDR2: SEHNR and FQNEAQ (reference sequence). Deletions cut 4 bases from V and 2 bases from J, with 11 bases between. This CDR3 reads CASSYTREQETQYF. For the CDR3, the DNA is TGTGCCAGCAGCTATACGAGGGAACAAGAGACCCAGTACTTC.

The chain has TRBV2 and TRBJ2-5; 9 bases map to TRBD1. This CDR3 spans 15 amino acids. V lost 4 bases and J lost 2; bases outside the gene matches: 5. Germline values: CDR1 SNHLY, CDR2 FYNNEI. The CDR3 spells CASSGGQGGQETQYF. The CDR3 bases are TGTGCCAGCAGTGGGGGACAGGGAGGGCAAGAGACCCAGTACTTC.

This clonotype was detected a few times. This chain uses TRBV5-6 with TRBJ2-2; 9 bases map to TRBD2. J was trimmed by 3 bases and V by 4 bases; bases with no gene match: 7. Per germline, CDR1 SGHDT and CDR2 YYEEEE. The CDR3 extends over 16 amino acids. CDR3 DNA: TGTGCCAGCAGCCGCCGGCTAGCGGGATACACCGGGGAGCTGTTTTTT. The encoded protein is CASSRRLAGYTGELFF. Full variable domain (rest looked up from reference TRBV5-6 and TRBJ2-2): DAGVTQSPTHLIKTRGQQVTLRCSPKSGHDTVSWYQQALGQGPQFIFQYYEEEERQRGNFPDRFSGHQFPNYSSELNVNALLLGDSALYLCASSRRLAGYTGELFFGEGSRLTVL.

This clonotype appeared a few times. The chain links TRBV6-5 to TRBJ2-7; D perhaps matches TRBD1 (5 bases). This CDR3 contains 13 residues. CDR1 and CDR2 (germline): MNHEY, SVGAGI. The germline V and J ends were trimmed by 4 bases and 4 bases, with 11 bases remaining between them. CDR3 protein: CASSWQGRYEQYV. DNA of the CDR3: TGTGCCAGCAGTTGGCAGGGCCGATACGAGCAGTACGTC.

In its sample, this clonotype was seen many times. V is TRBV12-3 or TRBV12-4 and J is TRBJ2-1; 9 nucleotides agree with TRBD1. The CDR3 sequence is 15 residues long. V lost 5 bases to trimming and J lost 5 bases; unmatched junction nucleotides: 7. CDR3 sequence reads: CASSKGTGIDNEQFF. The CDR3 nucleotides are TGTGCCAGCAGTAAGGGGACAGGGATAGACAATGAGCAGTTCTTC.

The sample holds a few counts of this clonotype. The chain couples TRBV12-3 or TRBV12-4 to TRBJ2-3, with TRBD2 identical over 10 bases. The length of the CDR3 is 14 residues. V lost 6 bases to trimming and J lost 4 bases; unmatched junction nucleotides: 4. This CDR3 reads CASRQLAGSDTQYF. The CDR3 coding sequence is TGTGCCAGCAGGCAACTAGCGGGATCAGATACGCAGTATTTT.

The V gene is TRBV19, the J gene TRBJ1-1; possible D gene TRBD1, 6 bases. Germline values: CDR1 LNHDA, CDR2 SQIVND (reference sequence). This CDR3 has 18 residues. The germline V and J ends were trimmed by 4 bases and 0 bases, with 21 bases remaining between them. The CDR3 protein is CASSRGRGTGSLNTEAFF. In DNA form, the CDR3 reads TGTGCCAGTAGTAGAGGCCGGGGTACAGGGAGTTTGAACACTGAAGCTTTCTTT.

V gene TRBV13 combines with J gene TRBJ1-2, with D unclear. This CDR3 contains 13 residues. The V gene lost 2 bases and the J gene lost 7 bases, with 11 bases spanning the gap. From germline, CDR1 is PRHDT and CDR2 FYEKMQ (reference sequence). The CDR3 sequence: CASSLQVEGGYTF. CDR3 coding DNA: TGTGCCAGCAGCTTACAGGTAGAAGGTGGCTACACCTTC.

J is TRBJ2-5 and V is TRBV20-1; 10 nucleotides align to TRBD2. With 0 bases clipped from V and 5 bases from J, the junction kept 9 bases outside the gene matches. Germline CDR1 and CDR2: DFQATT and SNEGSKA (reference sequence). The CDR3 is made up of 16 amino acids. The CDR3 bases are TGCAGTGCTAGAGATCGGAGGCTAGCGGGAGTTGAGACCCAGTACTTC. Residues: CSARDRRLAGVETQYF.

This clonotype was recorded many times. The V and J genes are TRBV28 and TRBJ1-6; D gene ambiguous. V lost 2 bases, J lost 4 bases, and 9 bases lay in between. Germline CDR1 MDHEN, CDR2 SYDVKM. The CDR3 covers 15 residues. The CDR3 nucleotides read TGTGCCAGCAGTTTAACGGAGAGATATAATTCACCCCTCCACTTT. It translates to CASSLTERYNSPLHF.

The chain employs TRBV4-1 and TRBJ2-1, with 8 nucleotides matching TRBD1. The CDR3 runs 16 residues. With 1 base clipped from V and 3 bases from J, the junction kept 5 bases outside the gene matches. Per germline, CDR1 MGHRA and CDR2 YSYEKL. CDR3 sequence (DNA): TGCGCCAGCAGCCAAGCGTTCGACAGGGGCTACAATGAGCAGTTCTTC. As protein: CASSQAFDRGYNEQFF.

The sample holds a few counts of this clonotype. The V call is TRBV29-1, the J call TRBJ2-1; 9 positions agree with TRBD1. Unmatched junction bases numbered 12, after V lost 7 bases and J lost 8 bases. Germline V gene lookup returns CDR1 SQVTM and CDR2 ANQGSEA. The CDR3 extends over 14 amino acids. CDR3 DNA sequence: TGCAGCGCACAGGGACAGGGATTTGCGTATGAGCAGTTCTTC. Protein: CSAQGQGFAYEQFF.

The rearrangement links TRBV2 to TRBJ1-1, with 8 bases aligning to TRBD1. The J segment lost 7 bases and the V segment lost 6 bases, leaving 13 bases of the junction unmatched. Per germline, CDR1 SNHLY and CDR2 FYNNEI. This CDR3 is 15 amino acids long. The CDR3 bases are TGTGCCAGCAGATCCGGACAGGGAGGTCTAGGTGAAGCTTTCTTT. This sequence encodes CASRSGQGGLGEAFF. The whole variable domain, remainder taken from reference TRBV2 and TRBJ1-1, is EPEVTQTPSHQVTQMGQEVILRCVPISNHLYFYWYRQILGQKVEFLVSFYNNEISEKSEIFDDQFSVERPDGSNFTLKIRSTKLEDSAMYFCASRSGQGGLGEAFFGQGTRLTVV.